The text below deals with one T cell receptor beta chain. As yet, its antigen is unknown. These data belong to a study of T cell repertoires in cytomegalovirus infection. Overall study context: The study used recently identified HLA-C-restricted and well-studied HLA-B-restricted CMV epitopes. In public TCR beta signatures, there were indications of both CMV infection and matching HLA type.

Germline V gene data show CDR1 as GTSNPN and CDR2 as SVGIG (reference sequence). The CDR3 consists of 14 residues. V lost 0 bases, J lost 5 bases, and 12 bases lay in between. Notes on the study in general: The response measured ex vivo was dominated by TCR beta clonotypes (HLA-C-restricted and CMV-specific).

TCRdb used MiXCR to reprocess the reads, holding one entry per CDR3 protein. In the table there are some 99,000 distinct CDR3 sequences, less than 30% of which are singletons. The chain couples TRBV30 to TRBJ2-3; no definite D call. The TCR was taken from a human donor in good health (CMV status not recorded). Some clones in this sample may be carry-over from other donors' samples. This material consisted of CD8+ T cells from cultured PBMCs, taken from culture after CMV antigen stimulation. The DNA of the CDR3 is TGTGCCTGGAGTGTAAAGCGCGACCTAGATACGCAGTATTTT. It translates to CAWSVKRDLDTQYF.